The 24 T cell receptor beta chains listed next were all sequenced from one sample in a study of cytomegalovirus exposure and HLA in healthy donors (dated by TCRdb to about 2017). The library was prepared using the immunoSEQ multiplex PCR assay. The multiplex PCR relied on a mix of 60 forward primers for TCR Vbeta segments and 13 reverse primers for TCR Jbeta segments. TCRdb obtained this table from immuneACCESS and retained in-frame rearrangements with V and J assigned. These tables miss some clones; where compared with another copy, unresolved V genes account for less than half of the shortfall, and the remainder is unexplained. The sample's table lists a count of roughly 51,000 clones. The top ten hold about 2% of the sample. The specimen was PBMCs. These receptors came from a woman aged 40 to 55 in good health and CMV-seronegative.

The J gene is TRBJ1-5, the V gene TRBV29-1; perhaps TRBD1 as D (6 bases). The CDR3 extends over 13 amino acids. V shed 7 bases and J shed 6 bases, with 16 bases lying between them. Germline V gene sequence: CDR1 SQVTM, CDR2 ANQGSEA. The CDR3 protein is CSAGRGAGQPQHF. The CDR3, as DNA: TGCAGCGCCGGTCGGGGGGCGGGTCAGCCCCAGCATTTT. Looking up the rest from reference TRBV29-1 and TRBJ1-5 gives the full variable domain: SAVISQKPSRDICQRGTSLTIQCQVDSQVTMMFWYRQQPGQSLTLIATANQGSEATYESGFVIDKFPISRPNLTFSTLTVSNMSPEDSSIYLCSAGRGAGQPQHFGDGTRLSIL.

The V and J genes are TRBV6-6 and TRBJ2-1; 9 nucleotides agree with TRBD1. V dropped 7 bases and J dropped 5; count of bases not matched to a gene: 6. The CDR3 has 14 residues. Looked up from germline, CDR1 is MNHNY and CDR2 is SVGAGI (reference sequence). CDR3: CASNPGQGDNEQFF. The DNA for the CDR3 is TGTGCCAGCAATCCGGGACAGGGCGACAATGAGCAGTTCTTC.

The chain uses TRBV25-1 and TRBJ1-5, with D tentatively TRBD1 (5 bases). The germline V and J ends were trimmed by 6 bases and 0 bases, with 21 bases remaining between them. In germline, CDR1 is MGHDK, CDR2 SYGVNS. The CDR3 consists of 18 residues. CDR3 sequence reads: CASSPRLLDTDSNQPQHF. In nucleotides, the CDR3 is TGTGCCAGCAGCCCTCGCCTTCTGGACACCGATAGCAATCAGCCCCAGCATTTT.

Here the CDR3 DNA reads TGCGCCAGCAGCCAACTAGCGGGGGGGTTCCCCGGAACGCAGTATTTT. It is translated as CASSQLAGGFPGTQYF. This chain uses TRBV4-3 with TRBJ2-3, with 12 bases matching TRBD2. CDR1 is LGHNA, CDR2 YSLEER, per germline. This CDR3 is 16 amino acids long. V lost 2 bases, J lost 9 bases, and 9 bases stayed unmatched.

The CDR3 DNA sequence: TGCGCCAGCAGCCAAGATCCCAGCGGGGGGGCAAGTGAGCAGTTCTTC. This encodes CASSQDPSGGASEQFF. The chain employs TRBV4-1 and TRBJ2-1, with 10 bases that match TRBD2. The CDR3 has 16 amino acids. Germline CDR1 is MGHRA and CDR2 is YSYEKL. V lost 0 bases and J lost 9; bases outside the gene matches: 8.

The gene calls are TRBV19 and TRBJ1-5; D gene ambiguous. Germline CDR1 reads LNHDA; CDR2 reads SQIVND (reference sequence). Trimming removed 0 bases from V and 4 bases from J, with 19 bases in between. The CDR3 is made up of 18 amino acids. The CDR3 is CASSIDPSGARRNQPQHF. The CDR3 DNA sequence: TGTGCCAGTAGTATAGACCCGAGCGGAGCGAGGAGGAATCAGCCCCAGCATTTT. Supplemented by reference TRBV19 and TRBJ1-5, the full variable domain reads DGGITQSPKYLFRKEGQNVTLSCEQNLNHDAMYWYRQDPGQGLRLIYYSQIVNDFQKGDIAEGYSVSREKKESFPLTVTSAQKNPTAFYLCASSIDPSGARRNQPQHFGDGTRLSIL.

The V call is TRBV30, the J call TRBJ1-3; TRBD1 might be the D (5 bases). Trimming removed 4 bases at V and 7 bases at J, with 17 bases between. CDR1 GTSNPN and CDR2 SVGIG come from the germline V gene (reference sequence). The CDR3 spans 14 residues. The CDR3 spells CAWKLGGIRNTIYF. The CDR3 DNA reads as TGTGCCTGGAAGCTTGGGGGGATCCGGAACACCATATATTTT.

As DNA, the CDR3 is TGTGCCAGTAGCCTCCCCTCAGGCGATTCTGGCTACACCTTC. Its translation: CASSLPSGDSGYTF. This chain uses TRBV19 with TRBJ1-2; D ambiguous. From germline, CDR1 is LNHDA and CDR2 SQIVND (reference sequence). V was clipped by 6 bases and J by 7 bases, with 18 bases between them. This CDR3 has 14 residues.

The chain joins TRBV6-5 to TRBJ2-7; the D is unclear. The V and J ends lost 2 bases and 5 bases respectively, with 13 bases between them. CDR1 is MNHEY and CDR2 is SVGAGI in the germline V gene. The CDR3 runs to 14 residues. This CDR3 is CASSYQSTPDEQYF. In DNA, the CDR3 is TGTGCCAGCAGTTACCAAAGCACCCCTGACGAGCAGTACTTC.

This rearrangement joins TRBV2 to TRBJ2-2, with no clear D. The germline CDR1 and CDR2 sequences are SNHLY and FYNNEI. Trimming removed 2 bases from V and 1 base from J, with 5 bases in between. The CDR3 runs to 14 residues. CDR3 sequence: CASSERRNTGELFF. The CDR3 region has the DNA TGTGCCAGCAGTGAACGCAGGAACACCGGGGAGCTGTTTTTT.

The genes are TRBV29-1 and TRBJ2-7; D is perhaps TRBD2 (8 bases). Germline V gives CDR1 SQVTM, CDR2 ANQGSEA. Trimming shortened V by 1 base and J by 5 bases, and 30 bases separated the two germline ends. The CDR3 is 19 amino acids. The CDR3 nucleotides read TGCAGCGTTGAAGGCGGCCAGGGGGTGGCGGGGGGCCCTCTCGACGAGCAGTACTTC. It codes for CSVEGGQGVAGGPLDEQYF.

The V call is TRBV5-1, the J call TRBJ1-5; 8 bases agree with TRBD1. The V segment lost 3 bases and the J segment 4 bases; nucleotides outside the gene matches: 3. Germline V gene data show CDR1 as SGHRS and CDR2 as YFSETQ. CDR3 length: 14 amino acids. The CDR3 coding sequence is TGCGCCAGCAGCTCGGGACAGGTGAATCAGCCCCAGCATTTT. It is translated as CASSSGQVNQPQHF. The whole variable domain, remainder taken from reference TRBV5-1 and TRBJ1-5, is KAGVTQTPRYLIKTRGQQVTLSCSPISGHRSVSWYQQTPGQGLQFLFEYFSETQRNKGNFPGRFSGRQFSNSRSEMNVSTLELGDSALYLCASSSGQVNQPQHFGDGTRLSIL.

The rearrangement links TRBV7-8 to TRBJ2-1; 10 bases agree with TRBD1. Trimming at V came to 3 bases and at J to 7 bases, leaving 9 bases not matched to a gene. Germline V gene lookup returns CDR1 SGHVS and CDR2 FQNEAQ. The CDR3 is 16 amino acids. The CDR3 region has the DNA TGTGCCAGCAGCTTGCCCGGACAGGGGGTCCGGAATGAGCAGTTCTTC. Amino acids: CASSLPGQGVRNEQFF.

The chain employs TRBV12-1 and TRBJ2-7; the table's D call, TRBD2, has no DNA check behind it. TRBV12-1 is termed a pseudogene. The CDR3 sequence is 13 residues long. The chain's CDR3 is CASSFCWEGEQYF. CDR3 DNA sequence: TGTGCCAGCAGCTTTTGCTGGGAGGGCGAGCAGTACTTC.

The chain joins TRBV5-6 to TRBJ2-5; no clear D gene. This CDR3 is built from 11 residues. Trimming left V 0 bases short and J 5 bases short, with 2 bases between. Per the germline V gene, CDR1 is SGHDT and CDR2 is YYEEEE. CDR3 nucleotides: TGTGCCAGCAGCTTGGCTGAGACCCAGTACTTC. It translates to CASSLAETQYF.

J is TRBJ1-4 and V is TRBV6-5; D may be TRBD1 (6 bases). Germline values: CDR1 MNHEY, CDR2 SVGAGI. The CDR3 loop spans 15 amino acids. Trimming removed 0 bases from V and 5 bases from J, with 10 bases in between. DNA for the CDR3: TGTGCCAGCAGTTACTCGGGGGCCCGGAATGAAAAACTGTTTTTT. Translated: CASSYSGARNEKLFF.

The CDR3 spells CASSVDRESQFF. DNA for the CDR3: TGTGCCAGCAGCGTAGACAGGGAGTCTCAGTTCTTC. The J gene is TRBJ2-1, the V gene TRBV7-6; 7 bases line up with TRBD1. The CDR3 extends over 12 amino acids. The V gene's germline CDR1 is SGHVS and CDR2 FNYEAQ. V trimming: 5 bases; J trimming: 13 bases; junction bases outside the gene matches: 8.

Concerning this clone itself: Other DNA sequences in this specimen translate into the identical CDR3. The chain recombines TRBV5-1 with TRBJ2-7, with 9 bases matching TRBD1. The junction had 3 bases not matched to a gene; V was cut back by 0 bases and J by 2 bases. The CDR3 extends over 15 amino acids. Germline CDR1 is SGHRS and CDR2 is YFSETQ. CDR3 protein: CASSLEQGATYEQYF. The CDR3 DNA follows: TGCGCCAGCAGCTTGGAACAGGGGGCCACCTACGAGCAGTACTTC.

The chain employs TRBV4-1 and TRBJ2-3; 10 bases fit TRBD2. The germline gives CDR1 MGHRA, CDR2 YSYEKL. V dropped 4 bases and J dropped 7; count of bases not matched to a gene: 14. This CDR3 has 17 amino acids. The CDR3 loop is CASSLEHRASGSHTQYF. The CDR3 nucleotides read TGCGCCAGCAGCCTCGAACATAGGGCTAGCGGGAGTCATACGCAGTATTTT.

V usage is TRBV7-2 and J usage is TRBJ1-6; D may be TRBD1 (5 bases). The CDR3 totals 14 residues. V lost 2 bases, J lost 10 bases, and 12 bases lay in between. CDR1 is SGHTA and CDR2 is FQGNSA in the germline V gene. The CDR3 sequence: CASSLQGDRSPLHF. The CDR3 DNA reads TGTGCCAGCAGCTTACAGGGTGATCGGTCACCCCTCCACTTT.

This rearrangement joins TRBV14 to TRBJ1-2; D uncertain. Germline V gives CDR1 SGHDN, CDR2 FVKESK. Trimming took 6 bases from V and 2 from J, leaving 7 bases between them. The CDR3 loop spans 12 amino acids. The CDR3 nucleotides are TGTGCCAGCAGTGCACTAAACTATGGCTACACCTTC. Encoded protein: CASSALNYGYTF.

This chain connects TRBV5-5 to TRBJ2-7; the match to TRBD2 covers 8 bases. The V and J ends lost 4 bases and 2 bases, in that order; junction bases with no gene match: 11. The CDR3 consists of 16 residues. Germline loops: CDR1 SGHKS, CDR2 YYEKEE (reference sequence). In DNA form, the CDR3 reads TGTGCCAGCAGCCCCGGGACTAGATGGCCCGCCTACGAGCAGTACTTC. Residues: CASSPGTRWPAYEQYF.

This rearrangement joins TRBV19 to TRBJ1-1; TRBD1 matches 7 bases. Germline trimming cut 7 bases from V and 0 bases from J; bases unmatched to any gene: 8. Per germline, CDR1 LNHDA and CDR2 SQIVND (reference sequence). This CDR3 comprises 15 residues. The CDR3, as DNA: TGTGCCAGTACTTTGACAGGGACCATGAACACTGAAGCTTTCTTT. Translated: CASTLTGTMNTEAFF.

As to this clone: This same CDR3 is encoded by further DNA sequences in the sample. V gene TRBV4-3 combines with J gene TRBJ1-6; 9 nucleotides match TRBD1. V lost 0 bases and J lost 12; bases outside the gene matches: 6. Germline V CDR1 and CDR2: LGHNA, YSLEER. The CDR3 contains 15 residues. CDR3 bases: TGCGCCAGCAGCCAAGATTGGGGACAGGGAGTACCCCTCCACTTT. This codes for CASSQDWGQGVPLHF.